This T cell receptor beta chain appears in the sequencing data of a study of patients and donors after allogeneic stem cell transplantation. TCRdb passed the RT-PCR reads through MiXCR, listing each CDR3 protein once. The table includes 110,000 or so distinct CDR3 sequences, around 33% detected once. This clonotype was picked up a small number of times. Source material: blood, either unsorted or a sorted T cell fraction (not recorded which). This clonotype was sampled from a human donor who was either an allogeneic HSCT recipient or a stem cell or donor lymphocyte infusion donor (not recorded which). It is not recorded whose cells these are; they may come from a transplant donor.

For the CDR3, the DNA is TGTGCCAGCAGTTATAGGGAGGTGGGCACTGAAGCTTTCTTT. It is translated as CASSYREVGTEAFF. V is TRBV6-5 and J is TRBJ1-1; no clear D. Germline CDR1 reads MNHEY; CDR2 reads SVGAGI. This CDR3 spans 14 amino acids. Trimming removed 3 bases at V and 4 bases at J, with 12 bases between.